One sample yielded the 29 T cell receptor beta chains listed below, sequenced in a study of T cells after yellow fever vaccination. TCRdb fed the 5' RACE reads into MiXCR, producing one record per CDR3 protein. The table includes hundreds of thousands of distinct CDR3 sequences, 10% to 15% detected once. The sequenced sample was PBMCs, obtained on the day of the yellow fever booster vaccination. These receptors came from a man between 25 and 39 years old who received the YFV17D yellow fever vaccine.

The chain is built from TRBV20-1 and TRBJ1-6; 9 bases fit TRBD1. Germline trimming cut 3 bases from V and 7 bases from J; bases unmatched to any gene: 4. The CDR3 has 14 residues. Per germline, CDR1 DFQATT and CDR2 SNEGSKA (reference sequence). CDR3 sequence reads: CSARGQGVNSPLHF. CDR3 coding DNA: TGCAGTGCTAGGGGACAGGGAGTAAATTCACCCCTCCACTTT.

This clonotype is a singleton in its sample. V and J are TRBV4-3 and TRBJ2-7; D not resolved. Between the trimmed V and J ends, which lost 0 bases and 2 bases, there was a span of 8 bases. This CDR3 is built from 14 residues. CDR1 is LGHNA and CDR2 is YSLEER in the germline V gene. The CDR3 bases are TGCGCCAGCAGCCAAGATATGAAGACCTACGAGCAGTACTTC. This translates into CASSQDMKTYEQYF.

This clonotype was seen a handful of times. The CDR3 nucleotides are TGTGCCAGCAGTGCGGGAAACACCGGGGAGCTGTTTTTT. Protein product: CASSAGNTGELFF. The gene calls are TRBV2 and TRBJ2-2; possibly TRBD2 for D (5 bases). Germline V gene sequence: CDR1 SNHLY, CDR2 FYNNEI. V was trimmed by 4 bases and J by 2 bases, leaving 5 bases between them. The length of the CDR3 is 13 residues.

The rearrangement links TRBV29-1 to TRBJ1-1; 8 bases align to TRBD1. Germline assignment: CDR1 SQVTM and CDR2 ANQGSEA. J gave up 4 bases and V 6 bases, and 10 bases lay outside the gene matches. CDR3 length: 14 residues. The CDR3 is CSVAPGTGGTEAFF. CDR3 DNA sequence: TGCAGCGTCGCCCCCGGGACAGGAGGCACTGAAGCTTTCTTT.

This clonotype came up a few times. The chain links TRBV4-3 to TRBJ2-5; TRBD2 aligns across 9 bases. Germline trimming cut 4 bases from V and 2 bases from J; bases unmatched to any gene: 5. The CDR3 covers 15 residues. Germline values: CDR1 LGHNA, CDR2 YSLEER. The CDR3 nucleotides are TGCGCCAGCAGCCCCAGCGGGAGGCCACAAGAGACCCAGTACTTC. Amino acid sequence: CASSPSGRPQETQYF.

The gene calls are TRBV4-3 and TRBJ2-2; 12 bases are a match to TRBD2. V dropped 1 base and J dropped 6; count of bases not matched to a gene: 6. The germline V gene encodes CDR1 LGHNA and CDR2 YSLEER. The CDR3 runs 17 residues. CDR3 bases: TGCGCCAGCAGCCAAGGACTAGCGGGAGTTTGGGCCGGGGAGCTGTTTTTT. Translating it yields CASSQGLAGVWAGELFF.

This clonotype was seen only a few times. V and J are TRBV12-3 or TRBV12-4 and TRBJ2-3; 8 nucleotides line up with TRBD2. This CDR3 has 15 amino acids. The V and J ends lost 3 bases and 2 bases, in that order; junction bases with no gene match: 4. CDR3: CASSFGGGNTDTQYF. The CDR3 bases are TGTGCCAGCAGTTTCGGGGGGGGGAACACAGATACGCAGTATTTT.

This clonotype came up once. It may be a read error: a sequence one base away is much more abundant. DNA for the CDR3: TGCGCCAGCAGCCAAGATGAGCCTAACACTGAAGCTTTCTTT. Translation: CASSQDEPNTEAFF. The chain couples TRBV4-3 to TRBJ1-1; no definite D call. The CDR3 runs 14 residues. The V and J ends lost 0 bases and 2 bases respectively, with 7 bases between them. Per germline, CDR1 LGHNA and CDR2 YSLEER.

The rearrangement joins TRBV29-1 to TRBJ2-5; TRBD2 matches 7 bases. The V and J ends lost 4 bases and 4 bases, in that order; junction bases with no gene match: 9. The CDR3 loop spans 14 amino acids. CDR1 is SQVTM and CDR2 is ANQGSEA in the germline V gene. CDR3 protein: CSVARGTVGETQYF. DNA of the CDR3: TGCAGCGTTGCGCGGGGGACCGTGGGAGAGACCCAGTACTTC.

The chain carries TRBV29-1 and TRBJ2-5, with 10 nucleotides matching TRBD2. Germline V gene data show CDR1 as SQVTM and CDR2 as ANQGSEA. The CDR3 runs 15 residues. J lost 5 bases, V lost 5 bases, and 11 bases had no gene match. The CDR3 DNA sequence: TGCAGCGTTTCCGCTAGCGGGAGTAGTGCGGAGACCCAGTACTTC. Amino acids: CSVSASGSSAETQYF.

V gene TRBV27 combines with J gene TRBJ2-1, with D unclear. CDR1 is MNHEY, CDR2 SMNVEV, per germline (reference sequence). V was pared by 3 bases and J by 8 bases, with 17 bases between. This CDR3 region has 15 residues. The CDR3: CASSLGPHSNDEQFF. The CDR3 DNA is TGTGCCAGCAGTTTGGGCCCCCATAGTAACGATGAGCAGTTCTTC.

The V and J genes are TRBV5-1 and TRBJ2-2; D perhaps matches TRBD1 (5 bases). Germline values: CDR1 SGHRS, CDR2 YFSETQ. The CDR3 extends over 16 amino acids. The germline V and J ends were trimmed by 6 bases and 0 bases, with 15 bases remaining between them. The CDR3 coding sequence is TGCGCCAGCACCCCCCCAACGACAGCGAACACCGGGGAGCTGTTTTTT. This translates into CASTPPTTANTGELFF.

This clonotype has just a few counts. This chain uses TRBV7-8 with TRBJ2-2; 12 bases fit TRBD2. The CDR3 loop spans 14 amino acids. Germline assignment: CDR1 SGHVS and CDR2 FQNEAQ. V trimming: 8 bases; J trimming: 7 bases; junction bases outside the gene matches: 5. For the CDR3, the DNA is TGTGCCAGCCGACTAGCGGGAGTAAACGGGGAGCTGTTTTTT. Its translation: CASRLAGVNGELFF.

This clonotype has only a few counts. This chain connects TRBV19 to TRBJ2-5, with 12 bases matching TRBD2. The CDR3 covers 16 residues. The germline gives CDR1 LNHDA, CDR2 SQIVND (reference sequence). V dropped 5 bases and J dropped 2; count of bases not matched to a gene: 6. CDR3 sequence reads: CASSSTSGSRQETQYF. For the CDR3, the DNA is TGTGCCAGTAGTTCGACTAGCGGGAGTAGACAAGAGACCCAGTACTTC.

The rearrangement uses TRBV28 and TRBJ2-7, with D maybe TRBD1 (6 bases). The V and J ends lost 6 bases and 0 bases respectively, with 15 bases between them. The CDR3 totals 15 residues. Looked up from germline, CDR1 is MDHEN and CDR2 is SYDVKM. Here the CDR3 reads CASSPHPDSSYEQYF. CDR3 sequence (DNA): TGTGCCAGCAGCCCTCATCCGGACAGCTCCTACGAGCAGTACTTC.

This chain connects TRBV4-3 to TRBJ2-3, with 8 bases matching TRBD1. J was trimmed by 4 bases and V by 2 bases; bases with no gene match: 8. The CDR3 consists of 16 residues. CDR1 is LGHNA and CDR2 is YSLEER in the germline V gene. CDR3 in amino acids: CASSQSPGGAPDTQYF. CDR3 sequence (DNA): TGCGCCAGCAGCCAATCCCCAGGGGGCGCCCCAGATACGCAGTATTTT.

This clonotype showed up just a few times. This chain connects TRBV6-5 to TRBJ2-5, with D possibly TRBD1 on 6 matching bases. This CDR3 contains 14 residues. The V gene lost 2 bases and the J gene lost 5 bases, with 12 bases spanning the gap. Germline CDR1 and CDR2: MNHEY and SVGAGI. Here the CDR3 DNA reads TGTGCCAGCAGTTACACCCGGACAGTGGAGACCCAGTACTTC. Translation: CASSYTRTVETQYF.

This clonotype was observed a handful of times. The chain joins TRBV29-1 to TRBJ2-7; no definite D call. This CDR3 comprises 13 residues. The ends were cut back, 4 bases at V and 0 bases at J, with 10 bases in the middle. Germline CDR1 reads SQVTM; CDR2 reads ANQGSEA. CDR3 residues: CSVVVRSSYEQYF. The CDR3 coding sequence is TGCAGCGTTGTGGTTCGTAGCTCCTACGAGCAGTACTTC.

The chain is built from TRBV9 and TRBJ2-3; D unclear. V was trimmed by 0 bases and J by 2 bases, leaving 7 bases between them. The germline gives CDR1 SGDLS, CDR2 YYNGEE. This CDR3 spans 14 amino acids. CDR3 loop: CASSVGEITDTQYF. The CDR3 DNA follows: TGTGCCAGCAGCGTAGGGGAAATCACAGATACGCAGTATTTT.

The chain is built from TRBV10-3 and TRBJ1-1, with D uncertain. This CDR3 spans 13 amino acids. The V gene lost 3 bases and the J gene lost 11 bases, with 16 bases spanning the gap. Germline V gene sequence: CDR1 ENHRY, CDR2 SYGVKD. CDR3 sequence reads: CAISERQIGHAFF. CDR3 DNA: TGTGCCATCAGTGAAAGACAAATCGGGCATGCTTTCTTT.

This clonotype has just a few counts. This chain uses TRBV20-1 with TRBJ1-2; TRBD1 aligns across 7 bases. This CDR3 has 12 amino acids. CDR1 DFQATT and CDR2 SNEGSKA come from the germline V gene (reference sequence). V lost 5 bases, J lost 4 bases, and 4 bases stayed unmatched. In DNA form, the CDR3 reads TGCAGTGCTGGGGACAGCCTCTATGGCTACACCTTC. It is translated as CSAGDSLYGYTF.

CDR3 region: CASSIRTNSYEQYF. The CDR3 DNA sequence: TGTGCCAGCAGCATCCGGACAAACTCCTACGAGCAGTACTTC. The V and J genes are TRBV7-9 and TRBJ2-7; TRBD1 might be the D (5 bases). CDR3 length: 14 residues. With 5 bases removed from V and 0 bases from J, the gap between germline ends came to 11 bases. Looked up from germline, CDR1 is SEHNR and CDR2 is FQNEAQ (reference sequence).

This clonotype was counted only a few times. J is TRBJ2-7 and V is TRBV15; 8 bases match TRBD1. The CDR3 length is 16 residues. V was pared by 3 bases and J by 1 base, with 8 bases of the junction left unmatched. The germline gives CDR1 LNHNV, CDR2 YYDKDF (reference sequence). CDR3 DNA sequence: TGTGCCACCAGCAGGGGCAGGGGGCAGTCATCCTACGAGCAGTACTTC. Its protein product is CATSRGRGQSSYEQYF. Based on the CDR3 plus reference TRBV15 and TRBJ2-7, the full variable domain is DAMVIQNPRYQVTQFGKPVTLSCSQTLNHNVMYWYQQKSSQAPKLLFHYYDKDFNNEADTPDNFQSRRPNTSFCFLDIRSPGLGDTAMYLCATSRGRGQSSYEQYFGPGTRLTVT.

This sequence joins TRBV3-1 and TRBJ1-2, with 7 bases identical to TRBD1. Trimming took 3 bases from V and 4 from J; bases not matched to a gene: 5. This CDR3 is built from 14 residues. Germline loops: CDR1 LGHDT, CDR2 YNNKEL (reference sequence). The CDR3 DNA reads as TGTGCCAGCAGCCACGCGGGACAGCTCTATGGCTACACCTTC. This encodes CASSHAGQLYGYTF.

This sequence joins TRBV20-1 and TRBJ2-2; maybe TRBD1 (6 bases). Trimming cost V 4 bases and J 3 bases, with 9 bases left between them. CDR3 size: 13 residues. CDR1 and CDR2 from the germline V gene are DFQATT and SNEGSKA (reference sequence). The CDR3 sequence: CSAKGQYTGELFF. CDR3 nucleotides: TGCAGTGCTAAGGGACAATACACCGGGGAGCTGTTTTTT.

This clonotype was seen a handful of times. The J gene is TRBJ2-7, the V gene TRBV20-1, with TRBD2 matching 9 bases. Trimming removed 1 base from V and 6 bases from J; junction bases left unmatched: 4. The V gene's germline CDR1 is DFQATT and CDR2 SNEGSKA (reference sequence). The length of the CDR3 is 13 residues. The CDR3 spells CSARAHSGSEQYF. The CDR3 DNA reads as TGCAGTGCTAGAGCGCATAGCGGGAGCGAGCAGTACTTC.

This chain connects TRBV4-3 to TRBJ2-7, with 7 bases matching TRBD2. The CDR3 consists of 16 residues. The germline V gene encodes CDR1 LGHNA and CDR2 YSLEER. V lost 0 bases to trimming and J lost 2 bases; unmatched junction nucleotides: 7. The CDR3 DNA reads TGCGCCAGCAGCCAAGATCCGGGGGGATTAACCTACGAGCAGTACTTC. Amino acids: CASSQDPGGLTYEQYF.

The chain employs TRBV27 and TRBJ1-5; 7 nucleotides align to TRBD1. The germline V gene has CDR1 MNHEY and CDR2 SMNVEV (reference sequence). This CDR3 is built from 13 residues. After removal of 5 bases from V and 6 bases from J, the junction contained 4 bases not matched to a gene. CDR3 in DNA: TGTGCCAGCAGTCCAGGGACAGCTCAGCCCCAGCATTTT. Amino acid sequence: CASSPGTAQPQHF.

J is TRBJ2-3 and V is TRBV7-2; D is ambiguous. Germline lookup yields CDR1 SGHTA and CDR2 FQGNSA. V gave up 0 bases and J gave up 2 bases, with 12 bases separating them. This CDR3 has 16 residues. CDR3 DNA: TGTGCCAGCAGCTTAGCGTGGGATTTTTTCACAGATACGCAGTATTTT. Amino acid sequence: CASSLAWDFFTDTQYF.